A selection of T cell receptor beta chains follows, all from one sample in a study of blood T cell repertoires in COVID-19. Sequencing used immunoSEQ multiplex PCR; TCRdb keeps in-frame clones, though not all of them. Altogether 55,000 to 70,000 clones are present, about 86% being singletons, with the ten largest covering around 4%. Sequenced: peripheral blood. Receptor source: a man over 45 with acute or convalescent COVID-19. Both conserved end residues are part of each CDR3. The D gene is left open where the match is weak. Only part of the rows carry a size: once, few, many, or a class if the clone is expanded.

clone_size	j_call	d_call	v_call	cdr3_aa	cdr3_nt
once	TRBJ2-3	NA	TRBV5-1	CASSLEGGQADTQYF	TGCGCCAGCAGCTTGGAGGGGGGGCAGGCAGATACGCAGTATTTT
NA	TRBJ1-2	NA	TRBV6-2/TRBV6-3	CASSSDSNYGYTF	TGTGCCAGCAGTTCAGACTCTAACTATGGCTACACCTTC
NA	TRBJ2-5	NA	TRBV25-1	CASSEFIGETQYF	TGTGCCAGCAGTGAATTTATCGGAGAGACCCAGTACTTC
NA	TRBJ1-3	NA	TRBV30	CAWSVASGNTIYF	TGTGCCTGGAGTGTGGCCTCTGGAAACACCATATATTTT
NA	TRBJ2-5	NA	TRBV9	CASSVASRYGETQYF	TGTGCCAGCAGCGTAGCTTCTAGGTATGGGGAGACCCAGTACTTC
few	TRBJ2-1	TRBD2	TRBV24-1	CATMGSGGRVSYNEQFF	TGTGCCACCATGGGTTCTGGCGGGAGAGTCTCCTACAATGAGCAGTTCTTC
NA	TRBJ1-2	NA	TRBV5-1	CASSLREPLQGYTF	TGCGCCAGCAGCTTGCGGGAGCCCCTCCAGGGCTACACCTTC
NA	TRBJ1-2	TRBD1	TRBV12-3/TRBV12-4	CASSFTGGAGYTF	TGTGCCAGCAGTTTTACAGGGGGTGCTGGCTACACCTTC
NA	TRBJ2-7	TRBD2	TRBV23-1	CASRFGLAGEKSEQYF	TGCGCCAGCAGATTTGGACTAGCGGGAGAAAAAAGCGAGCAGTACTTC
NA	TRBJ2-3	TRBD2	TRBV11-3	CASSPLAHTDTQYF	TGTGCCAGCAGCCCACTAGCGCACACAGATACGCAGTATTTT
few	TRBJ1-1	TRBD1	TRBV6-6	CASRGQGLAFF	TGTGCCAGCAGAGGACAGGGGCTAGCTTTCTTT
NA	TRBJ2-7	TRBD2	TRBV5-4	CASSLASSGRIEQYF	TGTGCCAGCAGCTTGGCCAGCAGCGGGAGAATCGAGCAGTACTTC
NA	TRBJ1-4	TRBD1	TRBV28	CASSLPGTGLSNEKLFF	TGTGCCAGCAGTTTACCCGGGACAGGGCTCTCTAATGAAAAACTGTTTTTT
NA	TRBJ2-7	TRBD1	TRBV19	CASSGGTGGGYEQYF	TGTGCCAGTAGCGGAGGGACAGGCGGCGGATACGAGCAGTACTTC
NA	TRBJ2-1	NA	TRBV6-5	CASTNFGGEQFF	TGTGCCAGCACCAACTTCGGCGGTGAGCAGTTCTTC
NA	TRBJ2-7	TRBD2	TRBV3-1/TRBV3-2	CASSPGLAGDIPYEQYF	TGTGCCAGCAGCCCCGGACTAGCGGGAGACATCCCGTACGAGCAGTACTTC
NA	TRBJ2-1	TRBD2	TRBV27	CASSLLAGGGYNEQFF	TGTGCCAGCAGCCTATTAGCGGGAGGGGGTTACAATGAGCAGTTCTTC
NA	TRBJ1-5	NA	TRBV6-5	CASSRQNNQGQPQHF	TGTGCCAGCAGTCGACAGAACAATCAGGGTCAGCCCCAGCATTTT
NA	TRBJ1-2	TRBD1	TRBV6-5	CASSPGQGGYGYTF	TGTGCCAGCAGTCCCGGACAGGGAGGCTATGGCTACACCTTC
once	TRBJ2-2	NA	TRBV24-1	CATSDAQAYANTGELFF	TGTGCCACCAGTGATGCCCAGGCATACGCGAACACCGGGGAGCTGTTTTTT
NA	TRBJ1-5	NA	TRBV27	CASSLAFQQGSNQPQHF	TGTGCCAGCAGTTTAGCATTCCAGCAGGGCTCGAATCAGCCCCAGCATTTT
NA	TRBJ2-7	NA	TRBV6-6	CASRFSLNPNEQYF	TGTGCCTCGAGGTTCTCCCTAAACCCGAACGAGCAGTACTTC
once	TRBJ2-1	TRBD2	TRBV11-2	CASSLGLGVYNEQFF	TGTGCCAGCAGCCTGGGACTAGGAGTTTACAATGAGCAGTTCTTC
once	TRBJ1-1	TRBD1	TRBV7-3	CASSFTSKEPGQPVAFF	TGTGCCAGCAGCTTCACAAGCAAAGAACCGGGACAGCCCGTGGCTTTCTTT
NA	TRBJ1-3	NA	TRBV6-1	CASSEAPRISGNTIYF	TGTGCCAGCAGTGAAGCCCCCCGTATCTCTGGAAACACCATATATTTT
NA	TRBJ2-3	TRBD2	TRBV30	CAWRVAGGRTDTQYF	TGTGCCTGGAGAGTAGCGGGAGGCCGCACAGATACGCAGTATTTT
NA	TRBJ2-5	NA	TRBV24-1	CATSGQKETQYF	TGTGCCACCAGCGGACAGAAAGAGACCCAGTACTTC
NA	TRBJ1-5	TRBD1	TRBV7-2	CASSSQGQVSNQPQHF	TGTGCCAGCAGCTCACAGGGACAGGTTAGCAATCAGCCCCAGCATTTT
NA	TRBJ1-2	TRBD1	TRBV18	CASSRGQGYGYTF	TGTGCCAGCTCACGGGGACAGGGTTACGGCTACACCTTC
once	TRBJ1-6	NA	TRBV6-5	CASRTGTLNNSPLHF	TGTGCCAGCAGAACCGGGACTCTCAATAATTCACCCCTCCACTTT
NA	TRBJ2-7	TRBD1	TRBV28	CASSGEDRAAYEQYF	TGTGCCAGCAGTGGCGAAGACAGGGCCGCCTACGAGCAGTACTTC
NA	TRBJ2-2	TRBD1	TRBV2	CASRPQGANTGELFF	TGTGCCAGCAGACCCCAGGGGGCGAACACCGGGGAGCTGTTTTTT
NA	TRBJ2-7	NA	TRBV6-5	CASSVNGYEQYF	TGTGCCAGCAGCGTTAACGGCTACGAGCAGTACTTC
NA	TRBJ1-4	NA	TRBV6-6	CASSYVGGGSEKLFF	TGTGCCAGCAGTTACGTGGGGGGGGGCAGCGAAAAACTGTTTTTT
NA	TRBJ2-6	NA	TRBV9	CASSQKRSVSSGANVLTF	TGTGCCAGCAGCCAGAAGAGGTCCGTTTCCTCTGGGGCCAACGTCCTGACTTTC
NA	TRBJ2-5	NA	TRBV21-1	CASSKCPYQETQYF	TGTGCCAGCAGCAAATGTCCGTACCAAGAGACCCAGTACTTC
once	TRBJ1-3	NA	TRBV4-2	CASSSEQSSGNTIYF	TGTGCCAGCAGCAGCGAGCAGAGCTCTGGAAACACCATATATTTT
NA	TRBJ2-1	NA	TRBV11-3	CASSLGLNEQFF	TGTGCCAGCAGCTTAGGGCTCAATGAGCAGTTCTTC